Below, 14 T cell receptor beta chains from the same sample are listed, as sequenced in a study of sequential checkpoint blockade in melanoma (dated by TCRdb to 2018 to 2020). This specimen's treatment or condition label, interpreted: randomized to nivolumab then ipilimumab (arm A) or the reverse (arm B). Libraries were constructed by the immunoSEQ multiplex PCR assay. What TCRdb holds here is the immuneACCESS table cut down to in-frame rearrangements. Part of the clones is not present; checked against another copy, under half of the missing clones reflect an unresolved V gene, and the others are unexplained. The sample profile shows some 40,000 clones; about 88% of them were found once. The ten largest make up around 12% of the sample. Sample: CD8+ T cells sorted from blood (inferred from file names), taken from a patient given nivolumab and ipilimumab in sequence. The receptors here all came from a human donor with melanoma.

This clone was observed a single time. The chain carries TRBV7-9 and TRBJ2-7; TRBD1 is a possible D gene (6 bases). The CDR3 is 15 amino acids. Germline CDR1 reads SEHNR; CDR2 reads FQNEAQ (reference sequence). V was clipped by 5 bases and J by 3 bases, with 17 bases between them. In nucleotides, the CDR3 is TGTGCCAGCAGCAGCCCGGACTCAGGGGACTACGAGCAGTACGTC. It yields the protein CASSSPDSGDYEQYV.

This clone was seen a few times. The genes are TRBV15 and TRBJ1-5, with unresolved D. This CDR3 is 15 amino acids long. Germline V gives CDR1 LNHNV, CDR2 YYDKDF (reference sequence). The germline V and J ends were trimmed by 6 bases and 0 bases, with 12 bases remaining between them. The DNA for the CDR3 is TGTGCCACCAGTGCCAGCGATATTAGCAATCAGCCCCAGCATTTT. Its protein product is CATSASDISNQPQHF. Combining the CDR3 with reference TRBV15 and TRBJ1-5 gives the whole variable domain DAMVIQNPRYQVTQFGKPVTLSCSQTLNHNVMYWYQQKSSQAPKLLFHYYDKDFNNEADTPDNFQSRRPNTSFCFLDIRSPGLGDTAMYLCATSASDISNQPQHFGDGTRLSIL.

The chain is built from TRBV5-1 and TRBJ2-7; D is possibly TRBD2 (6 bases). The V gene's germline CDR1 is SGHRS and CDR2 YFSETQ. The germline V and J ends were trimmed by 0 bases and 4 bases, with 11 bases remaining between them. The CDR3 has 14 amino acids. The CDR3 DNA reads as TGCGCCAGCAGCTTGGGGGACTCCTCGTACGAGCAGTACTTC. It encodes CASSLGDSSYEQYF.

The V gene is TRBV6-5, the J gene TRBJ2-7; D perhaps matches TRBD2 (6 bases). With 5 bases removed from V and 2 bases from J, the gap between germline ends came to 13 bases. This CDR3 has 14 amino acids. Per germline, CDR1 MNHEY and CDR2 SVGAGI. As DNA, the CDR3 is TGTGCCAGCAGTGTCGGGACTGACGCCTACGAGCAGTACTTC. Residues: CASSVGTDAYEQYF.

CDR3 loop: CASFGQGNTEAFF. As DNA, the CDR3 is TGCGCCAGCTTTGGACAGGGGAACACTGAAGCTTTCTTT. The V and J genes are TRBV4-1 and TRBJ1-1, with 8 bases aligning to TRBD1. Germline loops: CDR1 MGHRA, CDR2 YSYEKL. The CDR3 runs to 13 residues. After removal of 8 bases from V and 1 base from J, the junction contained 3 bases not matched to a gene.

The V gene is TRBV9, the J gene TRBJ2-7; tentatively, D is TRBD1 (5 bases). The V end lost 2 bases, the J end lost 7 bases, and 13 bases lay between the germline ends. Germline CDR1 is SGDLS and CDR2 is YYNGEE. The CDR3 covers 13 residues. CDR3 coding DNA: TGTGCCAGCAGCGTTACGTACGCAGGGGAGCAGTACGTC. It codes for CASSVTYAGEQYV.

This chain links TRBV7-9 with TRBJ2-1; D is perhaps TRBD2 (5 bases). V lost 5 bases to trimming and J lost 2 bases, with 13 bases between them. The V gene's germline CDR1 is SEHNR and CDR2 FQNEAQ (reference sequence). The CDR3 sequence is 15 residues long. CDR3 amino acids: CASSLKLGPYNEQFF. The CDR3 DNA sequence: TGTGCCAGCAGCCTCAAACTAGGTCCCTACAATGAGCAGTTCTTC. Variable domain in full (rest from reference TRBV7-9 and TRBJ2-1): DTGVSQNPRHKITKRGQNVTFRCDPISEHNRLYWYRQTLGQGPEFLTYFQNEAQLEKSRLLSDRFSAERPKGSFSTLEIQRTEQGDSAMYLCASSLKLGPYNEQFFGPGTRLTVL.

CDR3 nucleotides: TGTGCCAGCAGCTTGAGTCTAGCGGGGTACACAGATACGCAGTATTTT. Translating it yields CASSLSLAGYTDTQYF. The genes are TRBV5-6 and TRBJ2-3; 9 bases agree with TRBD2. Germline V gene data show CDR1 as SGHDT and CDR2 as YYEEEE. After removal of 1 base from V and 2 bases from J, the junction contained 5 bases not matched to a gene. CDR3 size: 16 residues.

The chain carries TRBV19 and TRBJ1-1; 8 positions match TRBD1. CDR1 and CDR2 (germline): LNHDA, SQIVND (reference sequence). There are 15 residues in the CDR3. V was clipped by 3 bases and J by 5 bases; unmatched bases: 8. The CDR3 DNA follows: TGTGCCAGTAGTATGGTGGACAGGGCCGGGACTGAAGCTTTCTTT. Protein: CASSMVDRAGTEAFF.

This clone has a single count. CDR3 protein: CASSLTGLQETQYF. The CDR3 DNA follows: TGCGCCAGCAGCTTGACAGGGCTCCAAGAGACCCAGTACTTC. The chain couples TRBV5-1 to TRBJ2-5; tentatively, D is TRBD1 (6 bases). There are 14 residues in the CDR3. Germline CDR1 is SGHRS and CDR2 is YFSETQ. V lost 1 base and J 1 base, leaving 8 bases between the germline ends.

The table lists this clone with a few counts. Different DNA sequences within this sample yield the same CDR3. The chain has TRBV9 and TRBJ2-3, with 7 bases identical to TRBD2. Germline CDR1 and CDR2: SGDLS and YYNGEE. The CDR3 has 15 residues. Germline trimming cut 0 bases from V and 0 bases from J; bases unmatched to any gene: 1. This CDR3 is CASSVDSGSTDTQYF. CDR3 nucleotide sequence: TGTGCCAGCAGCGTAGATAGCGGGAGCACAGATACGCAGTATTTT.

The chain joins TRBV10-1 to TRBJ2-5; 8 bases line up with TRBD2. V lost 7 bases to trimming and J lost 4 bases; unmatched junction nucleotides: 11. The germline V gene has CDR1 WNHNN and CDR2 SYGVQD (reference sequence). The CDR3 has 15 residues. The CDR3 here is CASTWASGSLETQYF. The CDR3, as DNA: TGCGCCAGCACTTGGGCCAGCGGGAGCTTAGAGACCCAGTACTTC.

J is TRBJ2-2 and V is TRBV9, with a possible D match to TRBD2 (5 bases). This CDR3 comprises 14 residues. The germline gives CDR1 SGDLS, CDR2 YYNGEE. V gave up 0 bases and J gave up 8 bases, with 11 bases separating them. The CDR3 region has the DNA TGTGCCAGCAGCGTAGCTCTAGGACTTGGGGAGCTGTTTTTT. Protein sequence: CASSVALGLGELFF.

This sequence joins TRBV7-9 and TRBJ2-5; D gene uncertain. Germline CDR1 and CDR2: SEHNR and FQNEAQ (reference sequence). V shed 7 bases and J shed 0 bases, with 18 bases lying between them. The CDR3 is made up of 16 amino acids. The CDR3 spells CASTTEKYRYQETQYF. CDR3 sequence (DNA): TGTGCCAGCACCACTGAGAAGTACAGATACCAAGAGACCCAGTACTTC.